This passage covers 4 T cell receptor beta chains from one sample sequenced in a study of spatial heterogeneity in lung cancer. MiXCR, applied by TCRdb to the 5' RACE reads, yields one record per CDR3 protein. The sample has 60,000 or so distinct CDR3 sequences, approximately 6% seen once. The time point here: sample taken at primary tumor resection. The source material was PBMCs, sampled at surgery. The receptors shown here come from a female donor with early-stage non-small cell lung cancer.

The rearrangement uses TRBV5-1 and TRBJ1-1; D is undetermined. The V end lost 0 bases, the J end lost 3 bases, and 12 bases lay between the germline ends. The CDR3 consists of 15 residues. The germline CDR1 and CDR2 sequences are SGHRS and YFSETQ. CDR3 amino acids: CASSLDGARYTEAFF. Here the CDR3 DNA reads TGCGCCAGCAGCTTGGATGGAGCACGGTACACTGAAGCTTTCTTT.

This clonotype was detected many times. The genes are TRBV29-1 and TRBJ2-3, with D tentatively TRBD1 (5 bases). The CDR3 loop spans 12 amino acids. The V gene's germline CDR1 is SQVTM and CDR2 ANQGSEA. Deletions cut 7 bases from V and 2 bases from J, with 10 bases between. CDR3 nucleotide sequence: TGCAGCGCGACAGCATACACAGATACGCAGTATTTT. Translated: CSATAYTDTQYF.

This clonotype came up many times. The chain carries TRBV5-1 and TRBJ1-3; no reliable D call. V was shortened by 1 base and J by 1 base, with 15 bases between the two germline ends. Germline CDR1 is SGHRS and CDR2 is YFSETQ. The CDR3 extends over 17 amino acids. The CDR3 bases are TGCGCCAGCAGCTTGAACTATCTTCAGGTATCTGGAAACACCATATATTTT. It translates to CASSLNYLQVSGNTIYF.

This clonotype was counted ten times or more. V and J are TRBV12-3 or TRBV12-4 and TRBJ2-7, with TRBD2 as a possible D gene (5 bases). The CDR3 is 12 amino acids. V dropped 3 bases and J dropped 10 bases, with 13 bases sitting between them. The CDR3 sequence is CASSFAGILQYV. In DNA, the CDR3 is TGTGCCAGCAGTTTCGCCGGGATTTTACAGTACGTC.